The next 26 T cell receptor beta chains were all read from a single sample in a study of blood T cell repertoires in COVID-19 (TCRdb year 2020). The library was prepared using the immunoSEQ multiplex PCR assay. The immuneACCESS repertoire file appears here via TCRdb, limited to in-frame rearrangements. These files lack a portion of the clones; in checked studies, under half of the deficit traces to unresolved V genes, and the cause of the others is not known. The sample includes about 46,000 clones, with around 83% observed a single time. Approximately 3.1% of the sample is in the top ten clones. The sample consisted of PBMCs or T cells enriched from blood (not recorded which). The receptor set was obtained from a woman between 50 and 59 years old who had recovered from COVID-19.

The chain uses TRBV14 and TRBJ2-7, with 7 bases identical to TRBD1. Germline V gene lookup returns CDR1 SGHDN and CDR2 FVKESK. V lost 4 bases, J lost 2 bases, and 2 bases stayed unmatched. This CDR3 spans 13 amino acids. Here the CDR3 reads CASSLRGPYEQYF. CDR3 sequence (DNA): TGTGCCAGCAGCCTTAGGGGGCCCTACGAGCAGTACTTC.

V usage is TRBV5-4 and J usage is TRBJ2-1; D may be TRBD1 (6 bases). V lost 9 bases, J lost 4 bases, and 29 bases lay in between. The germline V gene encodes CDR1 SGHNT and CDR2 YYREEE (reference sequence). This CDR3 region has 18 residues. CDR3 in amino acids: CATTPFGTPPALYNEQFF. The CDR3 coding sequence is TGTGCCACAACCCCCTTTGGGACACCGCCCGCCTTATACAATGAGCAGTTCTTC.

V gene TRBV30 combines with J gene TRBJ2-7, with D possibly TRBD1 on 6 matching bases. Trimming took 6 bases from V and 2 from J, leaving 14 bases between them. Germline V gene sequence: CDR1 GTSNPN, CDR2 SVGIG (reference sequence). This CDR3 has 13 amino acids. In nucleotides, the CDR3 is TGTGCCTGCGACCCCAGGGGCACCTACGAGCAGTACTTC. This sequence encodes CACDPRGTYEQYF.

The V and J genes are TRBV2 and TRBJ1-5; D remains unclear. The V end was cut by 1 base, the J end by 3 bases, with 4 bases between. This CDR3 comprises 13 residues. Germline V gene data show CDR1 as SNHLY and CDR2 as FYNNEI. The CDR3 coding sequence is TGTGCCAGCAGTGAAGTCAACAATCAGCCCCAGCATTTT. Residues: CASSEVNNQPQHF.

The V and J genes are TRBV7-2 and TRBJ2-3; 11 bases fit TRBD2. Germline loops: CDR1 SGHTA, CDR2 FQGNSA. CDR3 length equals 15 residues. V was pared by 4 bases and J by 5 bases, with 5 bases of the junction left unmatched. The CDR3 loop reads CASSWLGLAVDTQYF. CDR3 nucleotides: TGTGCCAGCAGCTGGTTGGGACTAGCGGTAGATACGCAGTATTTT.

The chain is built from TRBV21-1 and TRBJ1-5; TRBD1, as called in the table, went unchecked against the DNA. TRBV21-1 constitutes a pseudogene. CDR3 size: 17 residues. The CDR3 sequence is CASSNTTLQGYNQPQHF. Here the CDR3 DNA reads TGTGCCAGCAGCAACACCACATTACAGGGTTACAATCAGCCCCAGCATTTT.

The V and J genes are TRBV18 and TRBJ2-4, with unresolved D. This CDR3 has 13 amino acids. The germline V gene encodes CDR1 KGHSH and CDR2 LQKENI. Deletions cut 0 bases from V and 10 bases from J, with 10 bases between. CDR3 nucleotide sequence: TGTGCCAGCTCACCACCAATGACAAGGATTCAGTACTTC. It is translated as CASSPPMTRIQYF.

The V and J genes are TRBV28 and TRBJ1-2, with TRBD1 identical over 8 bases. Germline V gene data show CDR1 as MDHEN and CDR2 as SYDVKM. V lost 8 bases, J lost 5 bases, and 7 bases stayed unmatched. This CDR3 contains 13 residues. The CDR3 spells CASETGERYGYTF. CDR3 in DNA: TGTGCCAGCGAGACAGGGGAACGGTATGGCTACACCTTC.

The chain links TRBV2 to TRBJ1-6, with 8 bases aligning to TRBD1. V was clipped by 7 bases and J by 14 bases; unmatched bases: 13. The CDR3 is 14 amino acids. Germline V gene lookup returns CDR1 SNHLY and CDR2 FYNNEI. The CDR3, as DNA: TGTGCCAGCAAGGTCGGCAGGGGGCCTCCGGCCCTCCACTTT. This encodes CASKVGRGPPALHF.

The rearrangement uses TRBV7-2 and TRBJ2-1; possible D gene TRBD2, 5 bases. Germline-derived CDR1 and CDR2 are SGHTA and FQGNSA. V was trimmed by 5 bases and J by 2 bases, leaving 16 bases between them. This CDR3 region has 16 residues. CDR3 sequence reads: CASSPRGLPPYNEQFF. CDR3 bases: TGTGCCAGCAGCCCCCGGGGTTTACCGCCCTACAATGAGCAGTTCTTC.

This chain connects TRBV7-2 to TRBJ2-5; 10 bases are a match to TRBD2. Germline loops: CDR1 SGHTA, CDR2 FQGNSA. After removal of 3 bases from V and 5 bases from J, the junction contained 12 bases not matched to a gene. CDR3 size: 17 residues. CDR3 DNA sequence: TGTGCCAGCAGCTTTGGCCCAGGACTAGCGGAAGCGGAGACCCAGTACTTC. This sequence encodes CASSFGPGLAEAETQYF.

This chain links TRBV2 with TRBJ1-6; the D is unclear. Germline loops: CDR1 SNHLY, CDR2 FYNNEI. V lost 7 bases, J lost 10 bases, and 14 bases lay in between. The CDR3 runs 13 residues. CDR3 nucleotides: TGTGCCAGCACCCATGAGGCATACTCACCCCTCCACTTT. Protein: CASTHEAYSPLHF. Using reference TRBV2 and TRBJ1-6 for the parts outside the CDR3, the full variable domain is EPEVTQTPSHQVTQMGQEVILRCVPISNHLYFYWYRQILGQKVEFLVSFYNNEISEKSEIFDDQFSVERPDGSNFTLKIRSTKLEDSAMYFCASTHEAYSPLHFGNGTRLTVT.

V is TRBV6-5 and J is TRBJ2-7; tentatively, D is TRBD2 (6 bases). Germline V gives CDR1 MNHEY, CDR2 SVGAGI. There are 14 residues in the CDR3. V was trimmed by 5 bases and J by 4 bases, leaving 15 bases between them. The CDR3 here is CASSNPRESYEQYF. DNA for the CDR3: TGTGCCAGCAGTAACCCTCGGGAGTCTTACGAGCAGTACTTC.

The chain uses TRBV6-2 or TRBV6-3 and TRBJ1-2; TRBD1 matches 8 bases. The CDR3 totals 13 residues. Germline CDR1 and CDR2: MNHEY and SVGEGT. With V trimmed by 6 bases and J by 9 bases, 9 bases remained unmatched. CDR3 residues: CASSERQGTSYTF. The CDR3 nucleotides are TGTGCCAGCAGCGAAAGACAGGGGACAAGCTACACCTTC.

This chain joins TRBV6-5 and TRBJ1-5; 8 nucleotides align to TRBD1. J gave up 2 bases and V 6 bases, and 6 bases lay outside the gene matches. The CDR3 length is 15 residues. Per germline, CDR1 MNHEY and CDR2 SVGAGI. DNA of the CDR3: TGTGCCAGCAGCACCATGACAGGGGGCAATCAGCCCCAGCATTTT. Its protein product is CASSTMTGGNQPQHF.

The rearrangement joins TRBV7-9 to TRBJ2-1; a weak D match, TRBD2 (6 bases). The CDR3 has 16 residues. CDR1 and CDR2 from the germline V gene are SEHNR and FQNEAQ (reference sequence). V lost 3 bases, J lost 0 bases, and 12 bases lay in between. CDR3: CASSLGLSSSYNEQFF. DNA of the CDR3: TGTGCCAGCAGCTTGGGACTCTCAAGCTCCTACAATGAGCAGTTCTTC.

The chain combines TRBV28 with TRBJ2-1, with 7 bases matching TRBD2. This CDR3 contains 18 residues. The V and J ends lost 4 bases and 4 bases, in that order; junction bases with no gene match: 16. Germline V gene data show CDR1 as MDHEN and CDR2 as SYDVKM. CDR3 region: CASSSSGAGRAPYNEQFF. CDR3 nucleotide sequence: TGTGCCAGCAGTTCTTCTGGAGCGGGAAGAGCCCCTTACAATGAGCAGTTCTTC.

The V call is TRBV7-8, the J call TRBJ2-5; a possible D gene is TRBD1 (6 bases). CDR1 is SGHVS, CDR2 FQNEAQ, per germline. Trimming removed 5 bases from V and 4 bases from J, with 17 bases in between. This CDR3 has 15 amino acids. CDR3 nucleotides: TGTGCCAGCAGCCGATCAGGGGTCTCCGGAGAGACCCAGTACTTC. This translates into CASSRSGVSGETQYF.

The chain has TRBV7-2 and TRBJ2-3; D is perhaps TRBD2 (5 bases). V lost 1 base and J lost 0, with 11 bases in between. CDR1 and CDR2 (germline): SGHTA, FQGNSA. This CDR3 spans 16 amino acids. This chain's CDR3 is CASSLEAGLSTDTQYF. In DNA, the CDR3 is TGTGCCAGCAGCTTAGAGGCTGGACTCAGCACAGATACGCAGTATTTT.

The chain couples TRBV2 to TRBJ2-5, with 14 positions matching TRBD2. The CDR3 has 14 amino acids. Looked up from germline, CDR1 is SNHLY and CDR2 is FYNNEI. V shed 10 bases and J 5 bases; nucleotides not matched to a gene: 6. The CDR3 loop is CATRRLAGGETQYF. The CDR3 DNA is TGTGCCACCCGACGACTAGCGGGAGGGGAGACCCAGTACTTC.

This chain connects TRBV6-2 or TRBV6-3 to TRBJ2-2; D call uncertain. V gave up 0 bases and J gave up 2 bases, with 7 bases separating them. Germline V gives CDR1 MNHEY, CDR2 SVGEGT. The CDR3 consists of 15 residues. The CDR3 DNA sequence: TGTGCCAGCAGTTACTCCAGTCCCAACACCGGGGAGCTGTTTTTT. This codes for CASSYSSPNTGELFF.

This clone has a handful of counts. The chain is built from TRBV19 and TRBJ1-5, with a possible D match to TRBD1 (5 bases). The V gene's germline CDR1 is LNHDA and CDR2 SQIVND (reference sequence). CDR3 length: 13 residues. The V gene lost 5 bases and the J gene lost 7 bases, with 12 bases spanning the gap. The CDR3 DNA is TGTGCCAGTAGTCGTCCAGGGCACCAGCCCCAGCATTTT. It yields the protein CASSRPGHQPQHF.

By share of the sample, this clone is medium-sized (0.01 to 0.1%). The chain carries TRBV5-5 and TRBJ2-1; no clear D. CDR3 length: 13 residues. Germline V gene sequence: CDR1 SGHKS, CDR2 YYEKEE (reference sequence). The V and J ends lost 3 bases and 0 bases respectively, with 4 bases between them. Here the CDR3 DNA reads TGTGCCAGCAGCTCTAGCTCCTACAATGAGCAGTTCTTC. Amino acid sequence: CASSSSSYNEQFF.

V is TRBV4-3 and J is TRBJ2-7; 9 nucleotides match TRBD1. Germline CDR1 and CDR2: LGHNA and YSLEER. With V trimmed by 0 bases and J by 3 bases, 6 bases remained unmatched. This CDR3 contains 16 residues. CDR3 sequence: CASSQDRTGDSYEQYF. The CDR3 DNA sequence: TGCGCCAGCAGCCAAGATCGGACAGGGGATAGCTACGAGCAGTACTTC.

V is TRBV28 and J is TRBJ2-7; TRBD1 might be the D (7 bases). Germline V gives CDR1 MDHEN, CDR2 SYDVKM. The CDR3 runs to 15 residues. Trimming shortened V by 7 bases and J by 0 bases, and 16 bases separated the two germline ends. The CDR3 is CASTTEGASSYEQYF. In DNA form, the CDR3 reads TGTGCCAGCACGACGGAGGGGGCGAGCTCCTACGAGCAGTACTTC. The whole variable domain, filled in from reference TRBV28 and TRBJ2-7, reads DVKVTQSSRYLVKRTGEKVFLECVQDMDHENMFWYRQDPGLGLRLIYFSYDVKMKEKGDIPEGYSVSREKKERFSLILESASTNQTSMYLCASTTEGASSYEQYFGPGTRLTVT.

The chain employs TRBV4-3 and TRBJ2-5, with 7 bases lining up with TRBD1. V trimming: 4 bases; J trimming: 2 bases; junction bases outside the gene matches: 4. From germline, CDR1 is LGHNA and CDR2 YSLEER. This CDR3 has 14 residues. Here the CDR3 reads CASSPTGKQETQYF. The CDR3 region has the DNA TGCGCCAGCAGCCCGACAGGGAAGCAAGAGACCCAGTACTTC.